This TCR beta chain stems from a study of T cell responses to AZD1222 COVID-19 vaccine. Regarding the study as a whole: Only six or seven AZD1222 recipients tested seropositive at baseline. Donors were largely white British and mainly female; clonal diversity was possibly underestimated.

Profiling relied on immunoSEQ multiplex PCR, and the TCRdb table lists in-frame clones only, not all of them. The sample holds roughly 190,000 clones, approximately 90% seen once. Trimming stripped 3 bases from V and 7 bases from J, with 9 bases between. The length of the CDR3 is 11 residues. In germline, CDR1 is GTSNPN, CDR2 SVGIG (reference sequence). Worth noting for this clone: As yet, its antigen is unknown.

This receptor was taken from an adult who received the MenACWY meningococcal vaccine as a control. V gene TRBV30 combines with J gene TRBJ1-2; D is possibly TRBD1 (6 bases). The sequencing used peripheral blood, collected 28 days after the second dose of the MenACWY control vaccine. The CDR3 DNA reads TGTGCCTGGAGCGGAGGGGGTGGCTACACCTTC. Its translation: CAWSGGGGYTF.